The sequence of this T cell receptor (beta chain) was determined in a study of blood T cell repertoires in COVID-19. About the research overall: COVID-19 samples, acute and convalescent, were from the United States, Italy and Spain. T cells, B-cell-depleted T cells, or PBMCs provided the cDNA or gDNA that served as material.

Per the study methods: Using reference gene primer amplification, nucleated cell counts were estimated. TCRdb's copy holds only in-frame clones and misses some; the assay was immunoSEQ multiplex PCR. The DNA was the basis for D and trimming; V, J and clone size are from that table. This table has approximately 40,000 clones, about 91% appearing once. Germline V lookup: CDR1 SNHLY, CDR2 FYNNEI. CDR3 size: 13 residues. V gave up 6 bases and J gave up 8 bases, with 13 bases separating them. The chain combines TRBV2 with TRBJ1-4; D uncertain. The sample consisted of peripheral blood. The source is a woman of 80 years or more with acute or convalescent COVID-19. The CDR3 loop is CASRVEAGEKLFF. The DNA of the CDR3 is TGTGCCAGCAGGGTTGAGGCGGGGGAAAAACTGTTTTTT.